This TCR beta chain was recorded in a study of radiotherapy plus CTLA-4 blockade in lung cancer. CDR1 is MNHEY and CDR2 is SMNVEV in the germline V gene (reference sequence). Between the trimmed V and J ends, which lost 5 bases and 8 bases, there was a span of 16 bases. This CDR3 region has 14 residues. Clones were sequenced by immunoSEQ multiplex PCR, and TCRdb holds only the in-frame ones, with some missing. Of over 100,000 clones listed, about 87% are singletons. The chain has TRBV27 and TRBJ2-4; tentative D call: TRBD2 (5 bases). Sequenced material: peripheral blood, taken from a patient treated with radiotherapy plus ipilimumab. The TCR sequence derives from a human donor with non-small cell lung cancer that progressed on radiotherapy plus ipilimumab. CDR3 coding DNA: TGTGCCAGCAGTCCCGCCCGTGGAGGTGACATTCAGTACTTC. Its translation: CASSPARGGDIQYF.